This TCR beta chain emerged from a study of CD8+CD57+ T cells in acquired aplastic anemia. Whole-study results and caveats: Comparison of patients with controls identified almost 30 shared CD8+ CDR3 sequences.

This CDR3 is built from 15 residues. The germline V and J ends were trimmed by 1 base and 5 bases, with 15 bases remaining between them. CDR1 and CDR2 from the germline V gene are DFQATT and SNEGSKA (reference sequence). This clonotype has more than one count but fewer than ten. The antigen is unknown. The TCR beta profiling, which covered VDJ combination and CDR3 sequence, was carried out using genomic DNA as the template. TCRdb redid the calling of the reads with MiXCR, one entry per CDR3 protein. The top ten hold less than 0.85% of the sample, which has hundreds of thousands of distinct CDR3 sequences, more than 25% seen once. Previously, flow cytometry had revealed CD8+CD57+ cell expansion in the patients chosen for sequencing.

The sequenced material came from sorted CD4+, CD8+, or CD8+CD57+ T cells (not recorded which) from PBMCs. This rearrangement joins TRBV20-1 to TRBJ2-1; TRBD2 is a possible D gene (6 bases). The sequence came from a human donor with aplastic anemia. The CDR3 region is CSARVGASANNEQFF. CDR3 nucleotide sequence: TGCAGTGCTAGAGTTGGGGCTAGCGCTAACAATGAGCAGTTCTTC.